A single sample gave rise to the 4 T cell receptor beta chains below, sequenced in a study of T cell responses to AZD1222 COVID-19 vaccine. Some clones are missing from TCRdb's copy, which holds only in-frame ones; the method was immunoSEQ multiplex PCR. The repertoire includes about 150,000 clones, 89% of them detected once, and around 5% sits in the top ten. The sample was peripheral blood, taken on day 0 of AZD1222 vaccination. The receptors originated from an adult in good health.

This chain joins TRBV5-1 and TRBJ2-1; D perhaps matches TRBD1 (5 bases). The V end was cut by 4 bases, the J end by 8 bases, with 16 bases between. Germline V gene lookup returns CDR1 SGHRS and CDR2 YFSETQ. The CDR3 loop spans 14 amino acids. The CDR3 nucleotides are TGCGCCAGCAGCCCCTTTAGGGGCTCCGATGAGCAGTTCTTC. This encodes CASSPFRGSDEQFF.

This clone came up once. CDR3 sequence (DNA): TGTGCCTGGTCTAGCGGGGGCAACTCCTACGAGCAGTACTTC. Residues: CAWSSGGNSYEQYF. This chain links TRBV30 with TRBJ2-7; 10 bases line up with TRBD2. From germline, CDR1 is GTSNPN and CDR2 SVGIG (reference sequence). This CDR3 has 14 residues. Trimming cost V 5 bases and J 0 bases; bases outside gene matches: 4.

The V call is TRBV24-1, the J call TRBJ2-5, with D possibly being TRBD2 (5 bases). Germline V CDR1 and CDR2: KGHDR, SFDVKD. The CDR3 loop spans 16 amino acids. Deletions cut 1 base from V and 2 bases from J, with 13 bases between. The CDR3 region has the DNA TGTGCCACCAGTGATTTCACTCGACGGGGTCAAGAGACCCAGTACTTC. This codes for CATSDFTRRGQETQYF.

CDR3 coding DNA: TGTGCCAGCAGCTTGCGGAGCTCCTACAATGAGCAGTTCTTC. Its protein product is CASSLRSSYNEQFF. This rearrangement joins TRBV11-3 to TRBJ2-1; D gene ambiguous. Germline assignment: CDR1 SGHNT and CDR2 YENEEA. This CDR3 spans 14 amino acids. Trimming took off 3 bases at V and 0 bases at J, with 6 bases between the two ends.